This T cell receptor (beta chain) was identified during a study of T cells in women clearing cervical HPV infection. Turning to the study itself: Case blood was drawn a median roughly 160 days after lesion detection.

The CDR3 runs to 12 residues. V was trimmed by 2 bases and J by 2 bases, leaving 7 bases between them. Per the germline V gene, CDR1 is GTSNPN and CDR2 is SVGIG (reference sequence). Turning to this clone: The observed sequence ends 3 residues before the CDR3 terminus, with the missing tail filled in from the germline J gene.

Generated by immunoSEQ multiplex PCR, the TCRdb table keeps only in-frame clones and is missing some. There are about 33,000 clones in the sample, with around 3.5% held by the top ten. The source material was blood buffy coat. The clonotype was recovered from a woman aged 18 to 75 with a cervical HPV16 infection that either progressed to CIN3+ or cleared (not recorded which). The chain joins TRBV30 to TRBJ2-7; no clear D gene. CDR3 bases read: TGTGCCTGGAGTACAGACACCTACGAG. Translation gives CAWSTDTYE. The whole CDR3 reads CAWSTDTYEQYF.